These 10 T cell receptor beta chains were all obtained from the same sample, sequenced in a study of CD8 T cells in ankylosing spondylitis. TCRdb called the 5' RACE reads again in MiXCR, with one record for every CDR3 protein. In the table there are approximately 240,000 distinct CDR3 sequences, roughly a tenth of which are singletons. Sequencing was performed on blood, either unsorted or a sorted T cell fraction (not recorded which). Every receptor here comes from a male donor with ankylosing spondylitis or in good health (not recorded which).

This clonotype was recorded many times. This chain connects TRBV12-3 or TRBV12-4 to TRBJ2-7, with D possibly matching TRBD1 (5 bases). This CDR3 contains 15 residues. With 1 base removed from V and 2 bases from J, the gap between germline ends came to 12 bases. The CDR3 protein is CASSLERQGTYEQYF. In DNA, the CDR3 is TGTGCCAGCAGTTTAGAGCGCCAGGGCACCTACGAGCAGTACTTC.

The chain recombines TRBV10-2 with TRBJ2-3; D gene uncertain. The V end was cut by 6 bases, the J end by 0 bases, with 13 bases between. This CDR3 comprises 15 residues. The germline V gene has CDR1 WSHSY and CDR2 SAAADI. The CDR3 DNA follows: TGCGCCAGCAGGAGAAACAGCTATAGCACAGATACGCAGTATTTT. This sequence encodes CASRRNSYSTDTQYF.

This clonotype has ten or more counts. The J gene is TRBJ1-1, the V gene TRBV29-1; TRBD1 might be the D (5 bases). Germline assignment: CDR1 SQVTM and CDR2 ANQGSEA. The length of the CDR3 is 12 residues. The V gene lost 7 bases and the J gene lost 1 base, with 10 bases spanning the gap. For the CDR3, the DNA is TGCAGCGGATCAGGGAGGAACACTGAAGCTTTCTTT. Translating it yields CSGSGRNTEAFF.

There are many counts of this clonotype. Mismatch with germline at one junction end may stem from a read error. The V call is TRBV7-2, the J call TRBJ2-7; maybe TRBD2 (5 bases). The germline V gene encodes CDR1 SGHTA and CDR2 FQGNSA. This CDR3 is 15 amino acids long. Written as DNA, the CDR3 is TGTGCCAGCAGTTTAGAAGGAGGACGTTCGGGCGAGCAGTACTTC. Translated: CASSLEGGRSGEQYF.

This clonotype was observed at least ten times. The chain links TRBV4-2 to TRBJ2-1; TRBD1 aligns across 7 bases. With V trimmed by 4 bases and J by 3 bases, 12 bases remained unmatched. Looked up from germline, CDR1 is LGHNA and CDR2 is YNFKEQ. The CDR3 runs to 17 residues. The CDR3 here is CASSLEGARHGYNEQFF. The CDR3, as DNA: TGTGCCAGCAGCCTCGAGGGGGCCCGCCATGGCTACAATGAGCAGTTCTTC.

Many counts were recorded for this clonotype. The chain combines TRBV27 with TRBJ1-2; no clear D. Germline CDR1 and CDR2: MNHEY and SMNVEV (reference sequence). The germline V and J ends were trimmed by 4 bases and 5 bases, with 20 bases remaining between them. The CDR3 runs 16 residues. DNA for the CDR3: TGTGCCAGCAGTTCCGGCACCTCCGGGGTGCGTTATGGCTACACCTTC. The encoded protein is CASSSGTSGVRYGYTF.

This clonotype appeared once. The V call is TRBV9, the J call TRBJ2-5; 8 bases map to TRBD2. Germline-derived CDR1 and CDR2 are SGDLS and YYNGEE. This CDR3 contains 15 residues. With V trimmed by 3 bases and J by 2 bases, 6 bases remained unmatched. CDR3 region: CASSEGLVGQETQYF. The CDR3, as DNA: TGTGCCAGCAGCGAGGGACTAGTGGGTCAAGAGACCCAGTACTTC.

This clonotype was recorded at least ten times. This chain connects TRBV4-2 to TRBJ2-1; 9 bases fit TRBD1. Germline V gene lookup returns CDR1 LGHNA and CDR2 YNFKEQ. V shed 4 bases and J 9 bases; nucleotides not matched to a gene: 4. The CDR3 has 13 residues. CDR3: CASSRLTGGEQFF. CDR3 nucleotides: TGTGCCAGCAGCCGGCTGACAGGGGGTGAGCAGTTCTTC.

The table lists this clonotype with many counts. This chain links TRBV7-2 with TRBJ2-4, with D tentatively TRBD2 (5 bases). Trimming pared 5 bases from V and 0 bases from J, leaving 17 bases between. Germline CDR1 SGHTA, CDR2 FQGNSA. This CDR3 contains 17 residues. The chain's CDR3 is CASSPPPGAEAKNIQYF. The CDR3 DNA is TGTGCCAGCAGCCCACCCCCCGGAGCGGAAGCCAAAAACATTCAGTACTTC.

This clonotype was counted between two and nine times. The CDR3 nucleotides read TGTGCCAGTAGTTACCGGGGACAGCTCTATGGCTACACCTTC. Translating it yields CASSYRGQLYGYTF. This chain uses TRBV19 with TRBJ1-2; 7 bases match TRBD1. Trimming took 5 bases from V and 4 from J; bases not matched to a gene: 7. The CDR3 consists of 14 residues. Germline loops: CDR1 LNHDA, CDR2 SQIVND (reference sequence).